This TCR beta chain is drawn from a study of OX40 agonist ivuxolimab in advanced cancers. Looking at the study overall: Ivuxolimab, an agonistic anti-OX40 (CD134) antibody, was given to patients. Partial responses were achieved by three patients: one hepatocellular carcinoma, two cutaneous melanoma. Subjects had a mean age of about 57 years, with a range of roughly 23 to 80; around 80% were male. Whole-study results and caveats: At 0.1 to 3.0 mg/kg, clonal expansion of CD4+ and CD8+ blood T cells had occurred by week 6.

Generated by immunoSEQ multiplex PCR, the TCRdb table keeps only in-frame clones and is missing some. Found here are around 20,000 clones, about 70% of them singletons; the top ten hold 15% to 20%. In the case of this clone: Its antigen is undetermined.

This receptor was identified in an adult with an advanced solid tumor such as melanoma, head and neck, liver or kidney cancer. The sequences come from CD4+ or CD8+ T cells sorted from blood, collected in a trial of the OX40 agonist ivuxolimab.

The CDR3 DNA reads as TGTGCCAGCAGACAGGACAGTGACACCGGGGAGCTGTTTTTT. This gives the protein CASRQDSDTGELFF. This chain joins TRBV6-5 and TRBJ2-2; tentative D call: TRBD1 (6 bases). CDR3 length equals 14 residues. V shed 6 bases and J shed 3 bases, with 11 bases lying between them. Germline V gene sequence: CDR1 MNHEY, CDR2 SVGAGI.